A selection of T cell receptor beta chains follows, all from one sample in a study of early T cells in non-severe SARS-CoV-2 infection. One entry per CDR3 protein, called by TCRdb with MiXCR from the 5' RACE reads. The sample lists approximately 49,000 distinct CDR3 sequences, around 11% occurring once. Specimen: whole blood. These receptors originate from an adult who was a healthcare worker with PCR-confirmed SARS-CoV-2 infection or an uninfected control (not recorded which). Both conserved end residues are part of each CDR3. Size tells how often a clone was seen (once, few, many) or the class of an expanded clone, and some rows leave it out.

J gene,V gene,clone size,CDR3 protein
TRBJ1-1,TRBV6-5,few,CASRQANTEAFF
TRBJ1-3,TRBV25-1,many,CASSEPRTGNTIYF
TRBJ2-5,TRBV27,many,CASSLRGRAEETQYF
TRBJ2-7,TRBV9,few,CASSPWDREREQYF
TRBJ2-3,TRBV20-1,-,CSAEIGTDTQYF
TRBJ2-7,TRBV19,few,CASSIDPAFGEQYF
TRBJ1-2,TRBV7-9,many,CASSQPKNGGYGYTF
TRBJ2-7,TRBV12-5,-,CASGPGQGQYYEQYF
TRBJ2-7,TRBV20-1,few,CSATSGTSGGTTYEQYF
TRBJ1-6,TRBV7-9,many,CASSLDSSPNSPLHF
TRBJ1-1,TRBV6-6,many,CASSALGAGYDVAFF
TRBJ2-3,TRBV10-2,many,CASSDYGGGTDTQYF
TRBJ2-3,TRBV6-1,few,CAASGGASDTQYF
TRBJ2-7,TRBV20-1,few,CSATGRRSYEQYF
TRBJ2-7,TRBV6-6,-,CASSYPGGYEQYF
TRBJ1-2,TRBV7-6,many,CASSLSGQGYYGYTF
TRBJ1-1,TRBV12-3/TRBV12-4,-,CASSLRGETEAFF
TRBJ2-4,TRBV4-3,many,CASSQDGTGTKNIQYF
TRBJ2-5,TRBV11-2,-,CASSLGGTGTETQYF
TRBJ2-1,TRBV7-9,few,CASSPTREGNYNEQFF
TRBJ2-1,TRBV6-4,few,CASSDWGGDEQFF
TRBJ1-6,TRBV4-1,-,CASSRVVFGNSPLHF
TRBJ2-2,TRBV7-9,-,CASCCSDREGYGELFF
TRBJ2-5,TRBV11-2,-,CASSLGTGGETQYF
TRBJ1-3,TRBV7-9,-,CASSRDSRRENTIYF
TRBJ1-6,TRBV11-3,few,CASSLKRQNSPLHF
TRBJ2-3,TRBV5-1,many,CASSGVTGGPHTQYF
TRBJ1-1,TRBV24-1,few,CATSAGVFTEAFF
TRBJ1-5,TRBV19,-,CASSIGGQFSNQPQHF
TRBJ2-7,TRBV28,-,CASSLSDGGAEEQYF
TRBJ2-1,TRBV2,-,CASSEVSGSGYEQFF
TRBJ2-7,TRBV28,-,CASSGTVSYEQYF
TRBJ2-1,TRBV7-2,few,CASSFDRDSYSYNEQFF
TRBJ1-1,TRBV20-1,-,CSGKTGEAEAFF
TRBJ2-4,TRBV2,-,CASLGQGQNIQYF
TRBJ2-6,TRBV6-5,few,CASRPSSGHGANVLTF
TRBJ2-1,TRBV13,few,CASSQGLATYNEQFF
TRBJ2-7,TRBV29-1,-,CSVGRNYEQYF
TRBJ2-3,TRBV29-1,-,CSVEEVGLGTDTQYF
TRBJ1-2,TRBV18,-,CASSPPGGYGYTF
TRBJ1-2,TRBV29-1,many,CSAEGEKDYGYTF
TRBJ1-1,TRBV11-2,few,CASSLAGSFRDTEAFF
TRBJ1-5,TRBV7-2,-,CASSLALGGAGNQPQHF
TRBJ1-2,TRBV9,few,CASSPPAGVYGYTF
TRBJ2-3,TRBV4-2,many,CASSQEDISTDTQYF
TRBJ2-7,TRBV28,-,CASRTGGQRGQYF
TRBJ2-2,TRBV28,-,CASSSFNTGELFF
TRBJ1-1,TRBV2,-,CASNRDRNTEAFF
TRBJ2-5,TRBV7-9,few,CASSSTDAQETQYF